These T cell receptor beta chains were read from a single sample in a study of breast tumors, draining lymph nodes, adjacent tissues. TCRdb recomputed calls from the multiplex PCR reads with MiXCR, one row per CDR3 protein. The sample yields over 130,000 distinct CDR3 sequences, 32% seen once. Sequenced input: axillary lymph node tissue. These receptors were obtained from a female donor with breast cancer. Some clones in this sample may be carry-over from other donors' samples. Both conserved end residues are part of each CDR3. The D gene is left open where the match is weak. The listing skips clone size in some rows; elsewhere it reads once, few, many or a size class.

CDR3 protein,CDR3 DNA,V gene,D gene,clone size,J gene
CASRRRQNPGELFF,TGTGCCAGCAGGAGGAGACAGAACCCCGGGGAGCTGTTTTTT,TRBV7-3,-,many,TRBJ2-2
CASSPQGPGEQYF,TGTGCCAGCTCACCGCAGGGACCGGGAGAGCAGTACTTC,TRBV18,-,many,TRBJ2-7
CAGRPGRNSPLHF,TGTGCCGGCCGGCCAGGGCGTAATTCACCCCTCCACTTT,TRBV6-1,-,-,TRBJ1-6
CATSRDKGPDTQYF,TGTGCCACCAGCAGAGATAAGGGCCCCGATACGCAGTATTTT,TRBV15,-,many,TRBJ2-3
CASSGGTGVMNTEAFF,TGTGCCAGCAGTGGGGGGACAGGGGTGATGAACACTGAAGCTTTCTTT,TRBV2,TRBD1,many,TRBJ1-1
CATSDSSDHRGNQPQHF,TGTGCCACCAGTGATTCCTCGGATCACCGAGGCAATCAGCCCCAGCATTTT,TRBV24-1,-,many,TRBJ1-5
CSARGGTSNEQFF,TGCAGTGCTAGAGGGGGAACTAGCAATGAGCAGTTCTTC,TRBV20-1,-,many,TRBJ2-1
CASSFVTAYEQYF,TGTGCCAGCAGTTTCGTGACAGCCTACGAGCAGTACTTC,TRBV12-3/TRBV12-4,-,many,TRBJ2-7
CATYNTGKETQYF,TGTGCCACCTACAATACAGGAAAAGAGACCCAGTACTTC,TRBV24-1,-,many,TRBJ2-5
CASSLAPIGQGIGNTIYF,TGCGCCAGCAGCTTGGCACCAATAGGACAGGGGATTGGAAACACCATATATTTT,TRBV5-1,TRBD1,many,TRBJ1-3
CSAQPPRGGSGNTIYF,TGCAGTGCCCAGCCCCCGCGGGGTGGGTCTGGAAACACCATATATTTT,TRBV20-1,-,-,TRBJ1-3
CASNLGQGGGYTF,TGTGCCAGCAACTTAGGGCAGGGAGGAGGCTACACCTTC,TRBV7-2,-,many,TRBJ1-2
CSASVGRGETQYF,TGCAGTGCTAGTGTGGGGCGAGGAGAGACCCAGTACTTC,TRBV20-1,-,many,TRBJ2-5
CASSWRGGHQPQHF,TGTGCCAGCAGCTGGAGGGGCGGTCATCAGCCCCAGCATTTT,TRBV5-8,-,-,TRBJ1-5
CASSARGGRTGGNTIYF,TGTGCCAGCAGCGCGCGAGGTGGTCGGACAGGAGGAAACACCATATATTTT,TRBV9,TRBD1,-,TRBJ1-3
CASSPQTGPGSPLHF,TGTGCCAGCAGTCCCCAGACCGGCCCGGGGTCACCCCTCCACTTT,TRBV12-3/TRBV12-4,-,many,TRBJ1-6
CASRATVYEQYF,TGTGCCAGCAGGGCCACGGTTTACGAGCAGTACTTC,TRBV28,-,many,TRBJ2-7
CSARPAGQGGYGYTFGEKLFF,-,TRBV20-1,-,-,TRBJ1-4
CASSLWRGTEKETQYF,TGTGCCAGCAGCTTGTGGAGGGGGACGGAGAAAGAGACCCAGTACTTC,TRBV5-8,-,few,TRBJ2-5
CASICSATAGRGAGELFF,-,TRBV25-1,-,once,TRBJ2-2
CSATGGLETSYF,TGCAGTGCTACCGGGGGGCTGGAGACCTCGTACTTC,TRBV20-1,-,few,TRBJ2-5
CAIQTGFQETQYF,TGTGCCATCCAAACAGGATTCCAAGAGACCCAGTACTTC,TRBV2,-,many,TRBJ2-5
CASSPQEGGLNYGYTF,TGTGCCAGCTCACCACAGGAGGGAGGACTAAACTATGGCTACACCTTC,TRBV18,-,few,TRBJ1-2
CASSPRQGRGGETQYF,TGTGCCAGCAGCCCTCGACAGGGCAGGGGGGGAGAGACCCAGTACTTC,TRBV7-9,-,-,TRBJ2-5
CATSREEWGMNTEAFF,TGTGCCACCAGCAGAGAAGAATGGGGCATGAACACTGAAGCTTTCTTT,TRBV15,-,-,TRBJ1-1
CASTIGDQPQHF,TGTGCCAGTACTATAGGTGATCAGCCCCAGCATTTT,TRBV19,-,many,TRBJ1-5